Presented here are 2 T cell receptor beta chains from one specimen sequenced in a study of blood T cell repertoires in COVID-19. Clones were read by immunoSEQ multiplex PCR, and TCRdb kept only the in-frame ones, dropping some. The sample carries about 110,000 clones, approximately 81% recorded once. The material sequenced was peripheral blood. These receptors were obtained from a human donor in a cohort sampled during active COVID-19.

The chain uses TRBV7-9 and TRBJ2-7; 7 bases agree with TRBD1. CDR1 is SEHNR and CDR2 is FQNEAQ in the germline V gene (reference sequence). The CDR3 consists of 14 residues. Trimming took 5 bases from V and 1 from J; bases not matched to a gene: 5. The CDR3 bases are TGTGCCAGCAGCCGAACGGACAGGTCCTACGAGCAGTACTTC. This translates into CASSRTDRSYEQYF. Together with reference TRBV7-9 and TRBJ2-7, the CDR3 gives the full variable domain: DTGVSQNPRHKITKRGQNVTFRCDPISEHNRLYWYRQTLGQGPEFLTYFQNEAQLEKSRLLSDRFSAERPKGSFSTLEIQRTEQGDSAMYLCASSRTDRSYEQYFGPGTRLTVT.

The chain is built from TRBV4-3 and TRBJ2-7; 7 bases are shared with TRBD2. Germline V gives CDR1 LGHNA, CDR2 YSLEER. This CDR3 comprises 15 residues. V gave up 2 bases and J gave up 0 bases; unmatched junction bases: 4. CDR3 nucleotides: TGCGCCAGCAGCCAATACGGGGGGACCTCCTACGAGCAGTACTTC. This codes for CASSQYGGTSYEQYF.